The clone carrying this T cell receptor beta chain showed up many times. What it recognizes is unknown. These data are taken from a study of early T cells in non-severe SARS-CoV-2 infection. Study-level background: The chains were unpaired, and the sequenced material was bulk RNA from unsorted whole blood. The study, taken as a whole, reports: Matching against VDJdb likely underestimated virus-specific expansions, favoring anti-spike CD8.

Between the trimmed V and J ends, which lost 1 base and 6 bases, there was a span of 7 bases. CDR3 size: 13 residues. Germline CDR1 is SGHAT and CDR2 is FQNNGV. Individually, cDNA molecules had unique molecular identifiers attached to them. TCRdb re-analysed the 5' RACE reads in MiXCR, keeping a single row per CDR3 protein. The repertoire consists of tens of thousands of distinct CDR3 sequences, with approximately 13% occurring once and the leading ten covering less than 3.5%. The chain couples TRBV11-2 to TRBJ2-4, with no clear D. The source of this sequence is an adult who was a healthcare worker with PCR-confirmed SARS-CoV-2 infection or an uninfected control (not recorded which). Here the sequenced sample was whole blood, taken at baseline. In nucleotides, the CDR3 is TGTGCCAGCAGCTTAGGGCCTAGAAACATTCAGTACTTC. Encoded protein: CASSLGPRNIQYF.